These 17 T cell receptor beta chains came from one sample sequenced in a study of T cells after yellow fever vaccination. TCRdb fed the 5' RACE reads into MiXCR, producing one record per CDR3 protein. Of 500,000 to 650,000 distinct CDR3 sequences in the sample, about 12% were seen once. Sequencing used PBMCs, obtained on the day of the yellow fever booster vaccination. Receptors were obtained from a man aged 25 to 40 who received the YFV17D yellow fever vaccine.

V usage is TRBV4-3 and J usage is TRBJ1-2; D may be TRBD1 (5 bases). The CDR3 consists of 17 residues. Trimming cost V 0 bases and J 1 base, with 15 bases left between them. Germline CDR1 and CDR2: LGHNA and YSLEER. The CDR3 DNA reads as TGCGCCAGCAGCCAAGATCTAGGGGCCCGCGATAACTATGGCTACACCTTC. It encodes CASSQDLGARDNYGYTF.

This clonotype was counted many times. The chain links TRBV11-2 to TRBJ2-5; 13 bases are shared with TRBD2. V was pared by 5 bases and J by 4 bases, with 10 bases of the junction left unmatched. The length of the CDR3 is 17 residues. From germline, CDR1 is SGHAT and CDR2 FQNNGV. CDR3 sequence reads: CASSQTRLAGGSETQYF. As DNA, the CDR3 is TGTGCCAGCAGCCAAACCCGACTAGCGGGGGGATCAGAGACCCAGTACTTC. Full variable domain (remainder filled in from reference TRBV11-2 and TRBJ2-5): EAGVAQSPRYKIIEKRQSVAFWCNPISGHATLYWYQQILGQGPKLLIQFQNNGVVDDSQLPKDRFSAERLKGVDSTLKIQPAKLEDSAVYLCASSQTRLAGGSETQYFGPGTRLLVL.

This clonotype was picked up a small number of times. V usage is TRBV28 and J usage is TRBJ2-5, with a weak D call TRBD2 (5 bases). The CDR3 consists of 15 residues. Trimming cost V 0 bases and J 5 bases, with 13 bases left between them. Germline V lookup: CDR1 MDHEN, CDR2 SYDVKM. CDR3 protein: CASSLWVRREETQYF. In DNA form, the CDR3 reads TGTGCCAGCAGTTTATGGGTCCGTAGGGAGGAGACCCAGTACTTC. The full variable domain, its missing parts supplied by reference TRBV28 and TRBJ2-5, is DVKVTQSSRYLVKRTGEKVFLECVQDMDHENMFWYRQDPGLGLRLIYFSYDVKMKEKGDIPEGYSVSREKKERFSLILESASTNQTSMYLCASSLWVRREETQYFGPGTRLLVL.

In this sample, this clonotype turned up many times. The J gene is TRBJ1-1, the V gene TRBV5-1; D perhaps matches TRBD1 (6 bases). CDR3 length equals 15 residues. The germline V and J ends were trimmed by 0 bases and 0 bases, with 9 bases remaining between them. Germline loops: CDR1 SGHRS, CDR2 YFSETQ. The CDR3 nucleotides read TGCGCCAGCAGCTTGGTTAGGGGGATGAACACTGAAGCTTTCTTT. Translating it yields CASSLVRGMNTEAFF.

The chain joins TRBV10-3 to TRBJ1-5; 7 bases are a match to TRBD1. Germline V lookup: CDR1 ENHRY, CDR2 SYGVKD. The CDR3 extends over 15 amino acids. The V and J ends lost 5 bases and 2 bases, in that order; junction bases with no gene match: 6. This chain's CDR3 is CAISPGGRGNQPQHF. In nucleotides, the CDR3 is TGTGCCATCAGTCCAGGGGGTCGAGGCAATCAGCCCCAGCATTTT.

The chain has TRBV11-2 and TRBJ2-1; a weak D match, TRBD1 (5 bases). The CDR3 runs to 14 residues. Germline CDR1 is SGHAT and CDR2 is FQNNGV. Trimming took 7 bases from V and 7 from J, leaving 17 bases between them. Written as DNA, the CDR3 is TGTGCCAGCACAACCCAGATTGACAGAAATGAGCAGTTCTTC. It codes for CASTTQIDRNEQFF. Full variable domain (rest looked up from reference TRBV11-2 and TRBJ2-1): EAGVAQSPRYKIIEKRQSVAFWCNPISGHATLYWYQQILGQGPKLLIQFQNNGVVDDSQLPKDRFSAERLKGVDSTLKIQPAKLEDSAVYLCASTTQIDRNEQFFGPGTRLTVL.

This clonotype was counted only a few times. This chain connects TRBV7-2 to TRBJ1-2; no reliable D call. The V gene lost 5 bases and the J gene lost 4 bases, with 8 bases spanning the gap. This CDR3 spans 12 amino acids. Germline V gene data show CDR1 as SGHTA and CDR2 as FQGNSA. CDR3 in DNA: TGTGCCAGCAGCCCAGACATCTATGGCTACACCTTC. It encodes CASSPDIYGYTF.

V usage is TRBV7-9 and J usage is TRBJ2-5, with 8 bases identical to TRBD1. V lost 3 bases and J lost 4; bases outside the gene matches: 10. From germline, CDR1 is SEHNR and CDR2 FQNEAQ (reference sequence). The CDR3 covers 16 residues. This CDR3 reads CASSFGQGLEGETQYF. CDR3 sequence (DNA): TGTGCCAGCAGCTTTGGACAGGGTCTAGAAGGAGAGACCCAGTACTTC.

This clonotype was detected a few times. The V call is TRBV10-3, the J call TRBJ2-5; D is perhaps TRBD1 or TRBD2 (5 bases each). V was clipped by 6 bases and J by 2 bases, with 13 bases between them. This CDR3 contains 14 residues. Germline values: CDR1 ENHRY, CDR2 SYGVKD. CDR3 DNA sequence: TGTGCCATCAGCCAGGGACCCCTTCAAGAGACCCAGTACTTC. Its translation: CAISQGPLQETQYF.

The chain couples TRBV5-1 to TRBJ2-7; 10 bases line up with TRBD1. Germline V gene data show CDR1 as SGHRS and CDR2 as YFSETQ. The CDR3 extends over 14 amino acids. Trimming removed 4 bases from V and 4 bases from J; junction bases left unmatched: 5. The CDR3 DNA is TGCGCCAGCAGCACGACAGGGGGCTTTTACGAGCAGTACTTC. This translates into CASSTTGGFYEQYF.

This clonotype was detected only a few times. This sequence joins TRBV5-1 and TRBJ2-1, with 7 bases lining up with TRBD2. V trimming: 0 bases; J trimming: 5 bases; junction bases outside the gene matches: 5. Germline values: CDR1 SGHRS, CDR2 YFSETQ. The CDR3 contains 15 residues. CDR3 residues: CASSLGGSTHNEQFF. CDR3 bases: TGCGCCAGCAGCTTGGGCGGGAGCACCCACAATGAGCAGTTCTTC.

This clonotype was seen ten or more times. The V and J genes are TRBV7-9 and TRBJ1-1; D is undetermined. V was pared by 3 bases and J by 0 bases, with 8 bases between. Per germline, CDR1 SEHNR and CDR2 FQNEAQ (reference sequence). The CDR3 is 14 amino acids. CDR3 protein: CASSLSHLNTEAFF. The CDR3 DNA sequence: TGTGCCAGCAGCTTGAGTCACTTGAACACTGAAGCTTTCTTT.

A few counts support this clonotype. The chain employs TRBV15 and TRBJ2-5, with D unresolved. Trimming shortened V by 1 base and J by 5 bases, and 8 bases separated the two germline ends. In germline, CDR1 is LNHNV, CDR2 YYDKDF (reference sequence). CDR3 length equals 13 residues. CDR3 DNA sequence: TGTGCCACCAGCAGAGTGGGTGCGGAGACCCAGTACTTC. As protein: CATSRVGAETQYF.

V usage is TRBV15 and J usage is TRBJ2-5; TRBD1 matches 9 bases. The CDR3 extends over 15 amino acids. Trimming removed 11 bases from V and 0 bases from J; junction bases left unmatched: 10. Germline-derived CDR1 and CDR2 are LNHNV and YYDKDF (reference sequence). The CDR3: CASRLGTGHQETQYF. The CDR3 region has the DNA TGTGCCTCCCGCCTCGGGACAGGGCACCAAGAGACCCAGTACTTC.

The V and J genes are TRBV14 and TRBJ2-3; 8 nucleotides match TRBD2. V lost 0 bases and J lost 5; bases outside the gene matches: 13. Germline values: CDR1 SGHDN, CDR2 FVKESK. CDR3 length: 18 residues. The CDR3 spells CASSQDLGEREFGDTQYF. For the CDR3, the DNA is TGTGCCAGCAGCCAAGATCTTGGGGAGCGGGAGTTCGGAGATACGCAGTATTTT.

This chain uses TRBV6-2 or TRBV6-3 with TRBJ2-7, with a weak D call TRBD2 (5 bases). Germline-derived CDR1 and CDR2 are MNHEY and SVGEGT. Trimming removed 2 bases at V and 7 bases at J, with 15 bases between. This CDR3 is 14 amino acids long. In nucleotides, the CDR3 is TGTGCCAGCAGTTACCCCGGGAATCCACAGGAGCAGTACTTC. The encoded protein is CASSYPGNPQEQYF.

The V gene is TRBV5-1, the J gene TRBJ2-7; TRBD1 matches at 7 bases. This CDR3 spans 13 amino acids. Germline V gives CDR1 SGHRS, CDR2 YFSETQ. The junction had 3 bases not matched to a gene; V was cut back by 3 bases and J by 3 bases. The CDR3 here is CASSYGTDYEQYF. For the CDR3, the DNA is TGCGCCAGCAGCTATGGGACAGACTACGAGCAGTACTTC.